This TCR beta chain was documented in a study of T cells in Graves' hyperthyroidism and ophthalmopathy. General observations from the study: Classification by a 13 V-J model distinguished ophthalmopathy from stable hyperthyroidism.

Researchers amplified the TCR beta CDR3 regions from RNA transcripts. The TCR CDR3 was amplified in a first-round RT-PCR using the HTBI primer set. TCRdb processed the multiplex PCR reads anew with MiXCR; each CDR3 protein has one entry. The sample yields about 200,000 distinct CDR3 sequences, about 18% seen once. This CDR3 has 15 residues. V gave up 6 bases and J gave up 5 bases; unmatched junction bases: 12. This clonotype was counted ten times or more. Its target is unknown. PBMCs were obtained from approximately 10 ml fresh peripheral blood. Source material: blood. The source is a man in his forties with Graves' hyperthyroidism. The chain recombines TRBV12-3 or TRBV12-4 with TRBJ2-5; 7 positions agree with TRBD1. DNA of the CDR3: TGTGCCAGCAGCCCCGAACACAGGGGAAGGGAGACCCAGTACTTC. Residues: CASSPEHRGRETQYF.